These T cell receptor beta chains were read from a single sample in a study of neoadjuvant nivolumab and ipilimumab in lung cancer. Clones were sequenced by immunoSEQ multiplex PCR, and TCRdb holds only the in-frame ones, with some missing. The sample has over 25,000 clones; nearly 85% are singletons. Here the sequenced sample was tumor tissue, taken after neoadjuvant nivolumab, alone or with ipilimumab, at or shortly before surgery. These receptors all come from an adult with non-small cell lung cancer. Each CDR3 is given with its conserved first and last residue. A D gene is named only where the DNA matches it firmly. The size field is filled for only some rows; it gives once, few, many or a size class.

j_gene: TRBJ1-1
d_gene: NA
abundance: NA
v_gene: TRBV7-6
CDR3nt: TGTGCCAGCAGCTTAGCATCAGCGAACACTGAAGCTTTCTTT
CDR3aa: CASSLASANTEAFF

j_gene: TRBJ2-5
d_gene: TRBD2
abundance: NA
v_gene: TRBV5-4
CDR3nt: TGTGCCAGCAGCTTCTCCCCCACGGCGGGAGCGGGAGAGACCCAGTACTTC
CDR3aa: CASSFSPTAGAGETQYF

j_gene: TRBJ2-5
d_gene: TRBD2
abundance: NA
v_gene: TRBV7-9
CDR3nt: TGTGCCAGCAGCTCCCTGGGGACTAGCGGGGGAGAAGAGACCCAGTACTTC
CDR3aa: CASSSLGTSGGEETQYF

j_gene: TRBJ1-1
d_gene: NA
abundance: NA
v_gene: TRBV9
CDR3nt: TGTGCCAGCAGCGTAGTATCCGACACTGAAGCTTTCTTT
CDR3aa: CASSVVSDTEAFF

j_gene: TRBJ2-7
d_gene: TRBD2
abundance: NA
v_gene: TRBV7-2
CDR3nt: TGTGCCAGCAGCTTAGGCGGGGGGAATCCCAACGAGCAGTACTTC
CDR3aa: CASSLGGGNPNEQYF

j_gene: TRBJ2-2
d_gene: TRBD2
abundance: NA
v_gene: TRBV5-4
CDR3nt: TGTGCCAGCAGCTTGGGCCCAGCGGGGGGGCAATCCGGGGAGCTGTTTTTT
CDR3aa: CASSLGPAGGQSGELFF

j_gene: TRBJ2-5
d_gene: NA
abundance: NA
v_gene: TRBV7-9
CDR3nt: TGTGCCAGCAGGTGGGGGGCCAACCAAGAGACCCAGTACTTC
CDR3aa: CASRWGANQETQYF

j_gene: TRBJ2-7
d_gene: NA
abundance: NA
v_gene: TRBV25-1
CDR3nt: TGTGCCAGCAGTGAATTTCGAAGGGGGTCCTACGAGCAGTACTTC
CDR3aa: CASSEFRRGSYEQYF

j_gene: TRBJ2-1
d_gene: TRBD2
abundance: NA
v_gene: TRBV10-3
CDR3nt: TGTGCCATCAGTGACATAAGCGGGGGGAAGGATGAGCAGTTCTTC
CDR3aa: CAISDISGGKDEQFF

j_gene: TRBJ2-1
d_gene: TRBD1
abundance: few
v_gene: TRBV5-4
CDR3nt: TGTGCCAGCATCCCCGAGGGACAGGGTCACAATGAGCAGTTCTTC
CDR3aa: CASIPEGQGHNEQFF

j_gene: TRBJ2-7
d_gene: NA
abundance: NA
v_gene: TRBV6-4
CDR3nt: TGTGCCAGCAGTGTTCCGCCTCTCTTGCCCTTTTCCTACGAGCAGTACTTC
CDR3aa: CASSVPPLLPFSYEQYF

j_gene: TRBJ2-7
d_gene: TRBD2
abundance: NA
v_gene: TRBV15
CDR3nt: TGTGCCACCAGCAGAGATGAGTGGGGAGCGGGGGAGCAGTACTTC
CDR3aa: CATSRDEWGAGEQYF

j_gene: TRBJ1-1
d_gene: NA
abundance: NA
v_gene: TRBV7-6
CDR3nt: TGTGCCAGCAGCTTACGGCAGGCGAACACTGAAGCTTTCTTT
CDR3aa: CASSLRQANTEAFF

j_gene: TRBJ2-5
d_gene: NA
abundance: NA
v_gene: TRBV11-2
CDR3nt: TGTGCCAGCAGCTTTGCGTACCAAGAGACCCAGTACTTC
CDR3aa: CASSFAYQETQYF

j_gene: TRBJ2-2
d_gene: TRBD2
abundance: NA
v_gene: TRBV5-1
CDR3nt: TGCGCCAGCAGCTTGGTCGCGGGAGGCCGGGGGGAGCTGTTTTTT
CDR3aa: CASSLVAGGRGELFF